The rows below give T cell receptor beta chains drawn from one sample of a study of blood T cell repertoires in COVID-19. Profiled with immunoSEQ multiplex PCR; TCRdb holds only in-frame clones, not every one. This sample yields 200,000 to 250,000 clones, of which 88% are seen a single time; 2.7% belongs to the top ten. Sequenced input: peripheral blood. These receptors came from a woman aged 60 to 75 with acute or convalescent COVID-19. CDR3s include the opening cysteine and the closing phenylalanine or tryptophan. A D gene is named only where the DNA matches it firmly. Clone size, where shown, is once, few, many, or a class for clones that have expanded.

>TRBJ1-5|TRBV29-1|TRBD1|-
TGCAGCGTTCCCCTGAGACAGGGAGACGATCAGCCCCAGCATTTT
CSVPLRQGDDQPQHF
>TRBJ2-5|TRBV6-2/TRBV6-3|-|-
TGTGCCAGCAGTTACGGCCTACTTACAGGGAAGGGCGAGACCCAGTACTTC
CASSYGLLTGKGETQYF
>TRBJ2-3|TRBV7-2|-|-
TGTGCCAGCAGCTTGTTAGCGGAAAGCACAGATACGCAGTATTTT
CASSLLAESTDTQYF
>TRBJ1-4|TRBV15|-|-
TGTGCCACCAGCAGAGTCCCCTCCGAAAAACTGTTTTTT
CATSRVPSEKLFF
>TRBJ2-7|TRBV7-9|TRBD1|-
TGTGCCAGCAGCCGGGACAGAACCTCCTACGAGCAGTACTTC
CASSRDRTSYEQYF
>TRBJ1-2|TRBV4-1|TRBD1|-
TGCGCCAGCAGCCAAAGACAGGGGGCGGGGTATTGGGATTTCTATGGCTACACCTTC
CASSQRQGAGYWDFYGYTF
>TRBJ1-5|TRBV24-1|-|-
TGTGCCACCAGTGGAGATGACTTTTCGGGCAATCAGCCCCAGCATTTT
CATSGDDFSGNQPQHF
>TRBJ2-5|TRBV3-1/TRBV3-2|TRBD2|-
TGTGCCAGCAGCCAAGGGCTAGCGGGACCCCAAGAGACCCAGTACTTC
CASSQGLAGPQETQYF
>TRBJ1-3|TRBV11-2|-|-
TGTGCCAGCAGCCCCCAGGGAAGGAGCTCTGGAAACACCATATATTTT
CASSPQGRSSGNTIYF
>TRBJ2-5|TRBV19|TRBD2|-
TGTGCCAGTAAGGGGAGCGGGACTGGGTGGGAGACCCAGTACTTC
CASKGSGTGWETQYF
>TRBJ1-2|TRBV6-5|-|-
TGTGCCAGCAGTTACTTGCCCACAGGGTATGGCTACACCTTC
CASSYLPTGYGYTF
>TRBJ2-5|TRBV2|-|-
TGTGCCAGCAGTGAACAGCTAGGGGCAGAGACCCAGTACTTC
CASSEQLGAETQYF
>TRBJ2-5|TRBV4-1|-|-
TGCGCCAGCAGCCCCCACCCGGCGGAGCCCCAAGAGACCCAGTACTTC
CASSPHPAEPQETQYF
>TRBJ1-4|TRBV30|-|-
TGTGCCTGGAGTCTTGGAGGGGCCGCGGGTGAAAAACTGTTTTTT
CAWSLGGAAGEKLFF
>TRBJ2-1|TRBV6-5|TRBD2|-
TGTGCCAGCAGTTCCGGGACTAGCGGGAGACGAAGCGAGCAGTTCTTC
CASSSGTSGRRSEQFF
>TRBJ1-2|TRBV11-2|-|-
TGTGCCAGCAGCCCAACAGGAATCTATGGCTACACCTTC
CASSPTGIYGYTF
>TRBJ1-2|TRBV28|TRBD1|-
TGTGCCAGCAGTTCGGACAGGGGCCACTATGGCTACACCTTC
CASSSDRGHYGYTF
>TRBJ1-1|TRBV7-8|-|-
TGTGCCAGCAGCTTACCCCAGGGAGGGAGGACTGAAGCTTTCTTT
CASSLPQGGRTEAFF
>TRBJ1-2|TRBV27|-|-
TGTGCCAGCAGTCCCTGGCCCTCGGCAGCGGCCTATGGCTACACCTTC
CASSPWPSAAAYGYTF
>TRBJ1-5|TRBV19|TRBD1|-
TGTGCCAGTAGCCCCGACAGGGGGGGATACAATCAGCCCCAGCATTTT
CASSPDRGGYNQPQHF
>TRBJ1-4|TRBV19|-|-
TGTGCCAGTAGTATAGCGGGGGCTAATGAAAAACTGTTTTTT
CASSIAGANEKLFF
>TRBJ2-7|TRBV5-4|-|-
TGTGCCAGCAGCCCGGGGGGCCAGACCCAGACCTACGAGCAGTACTTC
CASSPGGQTQTYEQYF
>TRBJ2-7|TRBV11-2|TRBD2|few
TGTGCCAGCAGCTTAGATTATTGGTTAGCGGGATTTCACGAGCAGTACTTC
CASSLDYWLAGFHEQYF
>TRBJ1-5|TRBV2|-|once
TGTGCCAGCAGGCCGACGGGGAATCAGCCCCAGCATTTT
CASRPTGNQPQHF
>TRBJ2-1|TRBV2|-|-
TGTGCCAGCAGTGAATCTAGCTCCAATGAGCAGTTCTTC
CASSESSSNEQFF
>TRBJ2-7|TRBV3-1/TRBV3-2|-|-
TGTGCCAGCAGCCGCTTTAATGGCCCCTACGAGCAGTACTTC
CASSRFNGPYEQYF
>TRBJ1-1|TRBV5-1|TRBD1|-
TGCGCCAGCAGGTTTCCCAAGACGAGAAAAAGTCAGGGGGCAGACACTGAAGCTTTCTTT
CASRFPKTRKSQGADTEAFF
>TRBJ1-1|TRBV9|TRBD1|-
TGTGCCAGCAGCATAGACAGGGGGGGAGGCACTGAAGCTTTCTTT
CASSIDRGGGTEAFF
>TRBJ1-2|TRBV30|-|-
TGTGCCTCGTCTACGGACAGAAGTGGCTACACCTTC
CASSTDRSGYTF
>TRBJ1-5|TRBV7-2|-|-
TGTGCCAGCAGCTTAAGGGGGGGTCAGCCCCAGCATTTT
CASSLRGGQPQHF
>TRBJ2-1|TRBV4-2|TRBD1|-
TGTGCCAGCAGCCAAGGACAGGGGGCTAACAATGAGCAGTTCTTC
CASSQGQGANNEQFF
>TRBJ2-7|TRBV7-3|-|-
TGTGCCAGCAGCTTTAGCGCCGCCGGCTCCTACGAGCAGTACTTC
CASSFSAAGSYEQYF
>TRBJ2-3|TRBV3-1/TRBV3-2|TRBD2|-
TGTGCCAGCAGCCACACGGGACTAGCGGCGGATACGCAGTATTTT
CASSHTGLAADTQYF
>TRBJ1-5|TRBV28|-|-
TGTGCCAGCAGTCCCACAGGGAGCAATCAGCCCCAGCATTTT
CASSPTGSNQPQHF
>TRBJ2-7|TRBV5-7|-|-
TGTGCCAGCAGCTTGCCGGGAACCACTTACTACGAGCAGTACTTC
CASSLPGTTYYEQYF
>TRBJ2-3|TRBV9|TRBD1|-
TGTGCCAGCAGCGTAGAGACAGGGGATAGAGATACGCAGTATTTT
CASSVETGDRDTQYF
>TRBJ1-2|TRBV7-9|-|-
TGTGCCAGCAGCTTAGGGCCAGGGGATGGCTACACCTTC
CASSLGPGDGYTF
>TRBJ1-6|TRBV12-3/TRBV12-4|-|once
TGTGCCAGCAGACCTAAAGAGAATTCACCCCTCCACTTT
CASRPKENSPLHF
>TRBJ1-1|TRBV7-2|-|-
TGTGCCAGCAGCTTAGGAGGGGGCACTGAAGCTTTCTTT
CASSLGGGTEAFF
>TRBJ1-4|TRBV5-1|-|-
TGCGCCAGCAGCCTTCAGGGGCTGGGTGAAAAACTGTTTTTT
CASSLQGLGEKLFF
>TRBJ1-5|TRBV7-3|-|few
TGTGCCAGCAGCGTACAGGGTAATCAGCCCCAGCATTTT
CASSVQGNQPQHF
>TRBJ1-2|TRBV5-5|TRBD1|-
TGTGCCAGCAGCTTCGGGACAGGGGGGTTCTATGGCTACACCTTC
CASSFGTGGFYGYTF
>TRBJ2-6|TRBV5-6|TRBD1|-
TGTGCCAGCAGCCCCCGGCAAACAGGGGCCCTAGGCGTGGCCAACGTCCTGACTTTC
CASSPRQTGALGVANVLTF
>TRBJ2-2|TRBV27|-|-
TGTGCCAGCAGTTTGGGGCGGATTGCGAACACCGGGGAGCTGTTTTTT
CASSLGRIANTGELFF
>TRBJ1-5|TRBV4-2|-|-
TGTGCCAGCAGCCAAGATATCAATCAGCCCCAGCATTTT
CASSQDINQPQHF
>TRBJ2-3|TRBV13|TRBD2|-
TGTGCCAGCAGCTTATTCCTAGCGGGGAGGACAGATACGCAGTATTTT
CASSLFLAGRTDTQYF
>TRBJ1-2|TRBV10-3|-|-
TGTGCCATCAGTGAGATAAAGACAGGAAGCTATGGCTACACCTTC
CAISEIKTGSYGYTF
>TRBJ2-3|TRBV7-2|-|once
TGTGCCAGCGGAAAAAGGACAGTTAGCACAGATACGCAGTATTTT
CASGKRTVSTDTQYF